This TCR beta chain was profiled in a study of shared clonotypes between healthy human individuals. Study details: A couple of women and three men aged 18 to 49 made up the donors. Per donor, three plates held CD4 naive cells, three held CD4 memory, two held CD8 naive and one held CD8 memory. General study findings and limits: Despite large depth, rarefaction showed incomplete sorted-subset sequencing.

This CDR3 has 15 amino acids. CDR1 is LGHNT and CDR2 is FRNRAP in the germline V gene. V shed 4 bases and J 4 bases; nucleotides not matched to a gene: 8. Sequencing was performed with immunoSEQ multiplex PCR; in TCRdb, only in-frame clones are kept and a portion is missing. This table has roughly 2.5 million clones, about 92% appearing once. Concerning this clone itself: The antigen remains undetermined.

This sequence originates from a man younger than 30 in good health. Sample: naive CD4+ T cells sorted from blood. Stated subset: CD45RA+ positively selected. J is TRBJ2-5 and V is TRBV12-5, with 8 bases fitting TRBD1. CDR3 amino acids: CASGSHGQGLETQYF. The CDR3 DNA is TGTGCTAGTGGTTCGCACGGACAGGGCCTAGAGACCCAGTACTTC.